This T cell receptor (beta chain) was observed in a study of T cells after posttransplantation cyclophosphamide. Study-wide results and limits: Skin or GI-infiltrating T cells shared few TRB sequences with blood. Later post-transplant blood repertoires were often dominated by donor CD8+ memory clones. After PTCy, TRB diversity resembled that of CNI/methotrexate controls.

Turning to this clone: Its antigen remains unknown.

CDR1 and CDR2 from the germline V gene are SNHLY and FYNNEI. The V and J ends lost 8 bases and 6 bases, in that order; junction bases with no gene match: 5. CDR3 length: 12 amino acids. Here immunoSEQ multiplex PCR was the method, and the copy in TCRdb shows in-frame clones only, minus some. The table lists roughly 12,000 clones, roughly 95% of them singletons. Cells defined as naive were viable CD3+CD4+ or CD3+CD8+ and CCR7+CD45RA+CD45RO-CD95-CD27+CD28+. The sequenced material came from naive CD8+ T cells sorted from PBMCs. The TCR was taken from a man aged 30 to 39 in good health and a related stem cell transplant donor. V is TRBV2 and J is TRBJ2-7; TRBD1 matches 9 bases. Here the CDR3 reads CASLGTGSEQYF. The CDR3 DNA reads TGTGCCAGCTTGGGGACAGGGTCCGAGCAGTACTTC.